These T cell receptor beta chains were read from a single sample in a study of beta chain features in type 1 diabetes. Some clones are missing from TCRdb's copy, which holds only in-frame ones; the method was immunoSEQ multiplex PCR. This table holds hundreds of thousands of clones, approximately 15% found once. Sequenced: naive CD4+ T cells from blood. These receptors originate from a young man in good health. CDR3s include the opening cysteine and the closing phenylalanine or tryptophan. A D gene is named only where the DNA matches it firmly. Clone size, where shown, is once, few, many, or a class for clones that have expanded.

size: few; V: TRBV5-1; D: TRBD2; J: TRBJ2-1; DNA: TGCGCCAGCAGCTTGGGTACTAGCGGGTTTGATGAGCAGTTCTTC; CDR3: CASSLGTSGFDEQFF
size: .; V: TRBV7-2; D: .; J: TRBJ2-1; DNA: TGTGCCAGCAGCTTAGCGGGAGCGGTCAATGAGCAGTTCTTC; CDR3: CASSLAGAVNEQFF
size: .; V: TRBV15; D: .; J: TRBJ1-4; DNA: TGTGCCACCAGAGATAATCCGGGTGTTGAAAAACTGTTTTTT; CDR3: CATRDNPGVEKLFF
size: .; V: TRBV7-3; D: .; J: TRBJ2-2; DNA: TGTGCCAGCAGCCGTGGGCGGGAGCTGTTTTTT; CDR3: CASSRGRELFF
size: .; V: TRBV13; D: .; J: TRBJ2-5; DNA: TGTGCCAGCAGCATTGGACAGATCCAAGAGACCCAGTACTTC; CDR3: CASSIGQIQETQYF
size: few; V: TRBV6-6; D: TRBD1; J: TRBJ2-2; DNA: TGTGCCAGCAGGGACAGGATGAACACCGGGGAGCTGTTTTTT; CDR3: CASRDRMNTGELFF
size: .; V: TRBV7-8; D: .; J: TRBJ1-2; DNA: TGTGCCAGCAGCTTAGGGAGCAGGGCTAACTATGGCTACACCTTC; CDR3: CASSLGSRANYGYTF
size: .; V: TRBV9; D: TRBD2; J: TRBJ2-3; DNA: TGTGCCAGCAGCGCCAGAGGGAGCGGGAGTAACACAGATACGCAGTATTTT; CDR3: CASSARGSGSNTDTQYF
size: .; V: TRBV4-3; D: .; J: TRBJ2-2; DNA: TGCGCCAGCAGCCAGAGAGGGGTGAACACCGGGGAGCTGTTTTTT; CDR3: CASSQRGVNTGELFF
size: many; V: TRBV14; D: .; J: TRBJ2-1; DNA: TGTGCCAGCAGCCAAAAAGTGGATGGTGAGCAGTTCTTC; CDR3: CASSQKVDGEQFF
size: few; V: TRBV7-2; D: TRBD1; J: TRBJ2-7; DNA: TGTGCCAGCAGCTTAGTTCGAGACAGGGGCTCCGAGCAGTACTTC; CDR3: CASSLVRDRGSEQYF
size: .; V: TRBV7-9; D: TRBD1; J: TRBJ1-1; DNA: TGTGCCAGCAGGTCCGGGACAGACAACACTGAAGCTTTCTTT; CDR3: CASRSGTDNTEAFF
size: few; V: TRBV7-8; D: .; J: TRBJ2-3; DNA: TGTGCCAGCAGCTTACCCAGCACAGATACGCAGTATTTT; CDR3: CASSLPSTDTQYF
size: .; V: TRBV25-1; D: .; J: TRBJ1-2; DNA: TGTGCCAGCAGTGAGACCTGGGGGCAGGATGGCTACACCTTC; CDR3: CASSETWGQDGYTF
size: .; V: TRBV7-2; D: .; J: TRBJ2-1; DNA: TGTGCCAGCAGCTTAGCGGGAGTAACGTCCTACAATGAGCAGTTCTTC; CDR3: CASSLAGVTSYNEQFF
size: .; V: TRBV6-6; D: TRBD1; J: TRBJ1-6; DNA: TGTGCCAGCAGCCGACAGGGGGAAGATTCACCCCTCCACTTT; CDR3: CASSRQGEDSPLHF
size: few; V: TRBV7-2; D: .; J: TRBJ2-3; DNA: TGTGCCAGCAGCTTAGGACCAGGGACAGATACGCAGTATTTT; CDR3: CASSLGPGTDTQYF
size: .; V: TRBV18; D: TRBD2; J: TRBJ2-3; DNA: TGTGCCAGCTCACCGGGACTAGCGGGCCCAGATACGCAGTATTTT; CDR3: CASSPGLAGPDTQYF
size: .; V: TRBV9; D: .; J: TRBJ2-5; DNA: TGTGCCAGCAGCGTCACACCGATACATCAAGAGACCCAGTACTTC; CDR3: CASSVTPIHQETQYF
size: .; V: TRBV9; D: .; J: TRBJ1-2; DNA: TGTGCCAGCAGCGCTGACACCCGGGCACGTTATGGCTACACCTTC; CDR3: CASSADTRARYGYTF
size: few; V: TRBV29-1; D: .; J: TRBJ1-2; DNA: TGCAGCGTTGTAGACCGACAGATTGATGGCTACACCTTC; CDR3: CSVVDRQIDGYTF
size: .; V: TRBV7-2; D: .; J: TRBJ2-2; DNA: TGTGCCAGCAGCCTCCGGGACACCTCCACCGGGGAGCTGTTTTTT; CDR3: CASSLRDTSTGELFF
size: .; V: TRBV20-1; D: .; J: TRBJ2-5; DNA: TGCAGTGCTAGATTCCAAGAGACCCAGTACTTC; CDR3: CSARFQETQYF
size: few; V: TRBV27; D: .; J: TRBJ2-7; DNA: TGTGCCAGCAGTTCTGGGGGAGCCCTCGGCTACGAGCAGTACTTC; CDR3: CASSSGGALGYEQYF
size: .; V: TRBV4-1; D: .; J: TRBJ1-2; DNA: TGCGCCAGCAGCAACAGAAACTATGGCTACACCTTC; CDR3: CASSNRNYGYTF
size: .; V: TRBV6-5; D: TRBD2; J: TRBJ2-1; DNA: TGTGCCAGCGTTGGACTAGCGGGAGAGGGTGAGCAGTTCTTC; CDR3: CASVGLAGEGEQFF
size: .; V: TRBV5-1; D: .; J: TRBJ2-3; DNA: TGCGCCAGCACCGAATGGCGGGGCACAGATACGCAGTATTTT; CDR3: CASTEWRGTDTQYF
size: few; V: TRBV19; D: .; J: TRBJ1-2; DNA: TGTGCCAGTAGTATACTCAGGTTCTATGGCTACACCTTC; CDR3: CASSILRFYGYTF
size: .; V: TRBV7-2; D: TRBD1; J: TRBJ2-4; DNA: TGTGCCAGCAGCTTCACAGGGGTGGAAAACATTCAGTACTTC; CDR3: CASSFTGVENIQYF
size: few; V: TRBV19; D: .; J: TRBJ2-6; DNA: TGTGCCATTGGCATTTCTGGGGCCAACGTCCTGACTTTC; CDR3: CAIGISGANVLTF
size: .; V: TRBV7-2; D: .; J: TRBJ2-7; DNA: TGTGCCAGCAGCCGGGTGGCCTCCTACGAGCAGTACTTC; CDR3: CASSRVASYEQYF